The clone carrying this T cell receptor beta chain was seen once. This CDR3 region has 15 residues. Trimming removed 2 bases from V and 6 bases from J, with 15 bases in between. In germline, CDR1 is SNHLY, CDR2 FYNNEI. This sample stems from a study of blood T cell repertoires in COVID-19. Study-wide background: The origin of the acute and convalescent COVID-19 samples was the United States, Italy and Spain. PBMCs, B-cell-depleted T cells, or T cells provided the cDNA or gDNA that made up the material.

In the authors' methods: Reference gene primers were amplified, and this amplification served to estimate nucleated cell counts. TCRdb's table, derived via immunoSEQ multiplex PCR, lists solely in-frame clones and lacks some. Clone size and the V and J calls come from that table; the DNA yielded D and trimming. This sample has 150,000 or so clones, with roughly 84% found just once. Sequencing was performed on peripheral blood. The source of this sequence is a man between 50 and 59 years old with active or convalescent COVID-19. The chain links TRBV2 to TRBJ2-3, with TRBD2 as a possible D gene (7 bases). The CDR3 bases are TGTGCCAGCAGTGAATCGGGGGGCGGATGGGATACGCAGTATTTT. Protein sequence: CASSESGGGWDTQYF. Full variable domain (remainder filled in from reference TRBV2 and TRBJ2-3): EPEVTQTPSHQVTQMGQEVILRCVPISNHLYFYWYRQILGQKVEFLVSFYNNEISEKSEIFDDQFSVERPDGSNFTLKIRSTKLEDSAMYFCASSESGGGWDTQYFGPGTRLTVL.